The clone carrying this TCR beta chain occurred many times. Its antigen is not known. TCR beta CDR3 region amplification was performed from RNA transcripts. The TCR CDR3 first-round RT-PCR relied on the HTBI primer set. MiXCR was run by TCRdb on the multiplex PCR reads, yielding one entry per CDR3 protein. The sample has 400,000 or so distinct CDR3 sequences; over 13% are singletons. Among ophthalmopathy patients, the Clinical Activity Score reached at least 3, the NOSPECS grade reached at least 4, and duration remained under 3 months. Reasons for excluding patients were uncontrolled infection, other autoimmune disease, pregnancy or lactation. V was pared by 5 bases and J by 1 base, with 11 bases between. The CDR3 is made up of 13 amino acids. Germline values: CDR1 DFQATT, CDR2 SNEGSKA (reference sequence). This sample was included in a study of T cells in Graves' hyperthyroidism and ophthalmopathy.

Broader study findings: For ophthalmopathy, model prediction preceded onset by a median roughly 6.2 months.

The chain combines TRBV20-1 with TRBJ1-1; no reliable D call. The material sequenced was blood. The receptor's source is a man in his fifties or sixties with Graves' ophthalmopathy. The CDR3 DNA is TGCAGTGCTGATACAGTGGAGAACACTGAAGCTTTCTTT. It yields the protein CSADTVENTEAFF.